The 5 T cell receptor beta chains given below trace back to one sample, sequenced in a study of T-cell memory formation after mild COVID-19. TCRdb processed the 5' RACE reads anew with MiXCR; each CDR3 protein has one entry. The sample records about 440,000 distinct CDR3 sequences, 20% being singletons. Sequencing input: PBMCs or a T cell subset sorted from them (not recorded which). All receptors come from an adult woman who had mild COVID-19 (a few samples of this study predate the infection). Cell type and time point are not known.

This chain connects TRBV4-3 to TRBJ2-1, with 7 bases matching TRBD2. The V gene's germline CDR1 is LGHNA and CDR2 YSLEER. V trimming: 1 base; J trimming: 3 bases; junction bases outside the gene matches: 9. CDR3 size: 17 residues. In DNA, the CDR3 is TGCGCCAGCAGCCAAGCTGTGATAGCGGGTCTCTACAATGAGCAGTTCTTC. Its translation: CASSQAVIAGLYNEQFF.

This clonotype was counted between two and nine times. The chain couples TRBV7-6 to TRBJ1-1; tentatively, D is TRBD1 (6 bases). Germline V gene data show CDR1 as SGHVS and CDR2 as FNYEAQ. Trimming removed 8 bases at V and 5 bases at J, with 15 bases between. This CDR3 comprises 13 residues. CDR3 amino acids: CASGGTGRTEAFF. CDR3 coding DNA: TGTGCCAGCGGTGGAACAGGGAGGACTGAAGCTTTCTTT. The whole variable domain, remainder taken from reference TRBV7-6 and TRBJ1-1, is GAGVSQSPRYKVTKRGQDVALRCDPISGHVSLYWYRQALGQGPEFLTYFNYEAQQDKSGLPNDRFSAERPEGSISTLTIQRTEQRDSAMYRCASGGTGRTEAFFGQGTRLTVV.

Ten or more counts support this clonotype. The chain joins TRBV5-5 to TRBJ2-1; TRBD2 might be the D (5 bases). This CDR3 comprises 15 residues. Trimming stripped 5 bases from V and 4 bases from J, with 16 bases between. Germline CDR1 SGHKS, CDR2 YYEKEE (reference sequence). The CDR3 DNA reads as TGTGCCAGCAGTTCGGTCGGGGAAATGTACAATGAGCAGTTCTTC. This translates into CASSSVGEMYNEQFF.

Points on this clonotype: The junction shows a germline mismatch at one end, possibly a read error. The chain is built from TRBV7-7 and TRBJ1-4, with TRBD1 matching 8 bases. This CDR3 is 15 amino acids long. Germline values: CDR1 SSHAT, CDR2 FNYEAQ (reference sequence). This CDR3 is CASSPGTGSNEKLFF. Written as DNA, the CDR3 is TGTGCTAGCAGCCCAGGGACAGGTTCTAATGAAAAACTGTTTTTT. Using reference TRBV7-7 and TRBJ1-4 for the parts outside the CDR3, the full variable domain is GAGVSQSPRYKVTKRGQDVTLRCDPISSHATLYWYQQALGQGPEFLTYFNYEAQPDKSGLPSDRFSAERPEGSISTLTIQRTEQRDSAMYRCASSPGTGSNEKLFFGSGTQLSVL.

This clonotype has a handful of counts. The chain is built from TRBV6-5 and TRBJ2-7, with a weak D call TRBD1 (5 bases). V dropped 2 bases and J dropped 4 bases, with 9 bases sitting between them. Germline CDR1 reads MNHEY; CDR2 reads SVGAGI. This CDR3 region has 13 residues. The chain's CDR3 is CASSYVQGYEQYF. CDR3 nucleotide sequence: TGTGCCAGCAGTTACGTGCAGGGTTACGAGCAGTACTTC.